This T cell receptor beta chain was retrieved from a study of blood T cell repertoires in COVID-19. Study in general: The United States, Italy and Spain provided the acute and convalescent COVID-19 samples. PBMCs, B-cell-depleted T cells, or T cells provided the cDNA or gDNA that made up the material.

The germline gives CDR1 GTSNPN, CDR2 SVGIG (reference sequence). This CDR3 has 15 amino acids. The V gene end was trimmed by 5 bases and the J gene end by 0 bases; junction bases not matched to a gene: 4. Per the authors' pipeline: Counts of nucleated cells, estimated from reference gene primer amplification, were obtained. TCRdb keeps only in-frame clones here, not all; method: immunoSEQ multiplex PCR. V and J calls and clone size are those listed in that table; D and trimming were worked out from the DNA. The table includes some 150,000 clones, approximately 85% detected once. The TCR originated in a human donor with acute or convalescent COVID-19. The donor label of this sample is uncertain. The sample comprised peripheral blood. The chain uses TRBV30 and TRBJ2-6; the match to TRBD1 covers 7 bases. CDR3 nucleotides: TGTGCCTGGTCGAGGGGGCTCTCTGGGGCCAACGTCCTGACTTTC. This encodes CAWSRGLSGANVLTF. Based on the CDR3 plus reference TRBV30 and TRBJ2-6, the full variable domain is SQTIHQWPATLVQPVGSPLSLECTVEGTSNPNLYWYRQAAGRGLQLLFYSVGIGQISSEVPQNLSASRPQDRQFILSSKKLLLSDSGFYLCAWSRGLSGANVLTFGAGSRLTVL.